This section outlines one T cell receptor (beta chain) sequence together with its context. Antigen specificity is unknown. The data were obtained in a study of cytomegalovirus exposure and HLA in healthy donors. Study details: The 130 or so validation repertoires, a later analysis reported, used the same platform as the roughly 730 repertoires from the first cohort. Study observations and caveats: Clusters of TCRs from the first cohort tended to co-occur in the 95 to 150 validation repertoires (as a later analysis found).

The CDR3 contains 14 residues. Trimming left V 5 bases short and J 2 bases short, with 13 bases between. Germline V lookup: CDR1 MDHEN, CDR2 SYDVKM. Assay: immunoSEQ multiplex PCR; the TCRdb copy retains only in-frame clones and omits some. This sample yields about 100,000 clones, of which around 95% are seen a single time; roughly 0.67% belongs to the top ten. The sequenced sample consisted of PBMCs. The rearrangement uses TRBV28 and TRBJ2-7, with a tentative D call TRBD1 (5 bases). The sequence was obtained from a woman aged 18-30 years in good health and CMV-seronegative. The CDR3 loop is CASSRRRAAYEQYF. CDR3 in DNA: TGTGCCAGCAGTCGTCGCAGGGCTGCCTACGAGCAGTACTTC. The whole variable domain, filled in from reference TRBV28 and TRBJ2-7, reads DVKVTQSSRYLVKRTGEKVFLECVQDMDHENMFWYRQDPGLGLRLIYFSYDVKMKEKGDIPEGYSVSREKKERFSLILESASTNQTSMYLCASSRRRAAYEQYFGPGTRLTVT.